The clone carrying this T cell receptor beta chain is large by share. Its antigen remains unidentified. Amplification of TRBV12-4/TRBJ1-2 clonotypes used adaptor-ligated barcode primers. TCRdb reprocessed the multiplex PCR reads via MiXCR and lists one record per CDR3 protein. The table includes several hundred distinct CDR3 sequences, approximately 4.1% detected once. Broader study findings: Under 2.4% of tumor Treg sequences matched blood Tregs or memory cells. Tumor-infiltrating Treg TCR alpha and beta sequences overlapped most with tumor naive CD4+ T cells, then blood naive.

V lost 3 bases to trimming and J lost 10 bases, with 3 bases between them. The CDR3 is 9 amino acids. Treg sorting used a CD4+CD25+CD127-/low gate. The receptor comes from a female donor with breast cancer. V and J are TRBV12-3 or TRBV12-4 and TRBJ1-2, with unresolved D. The sequenced sample consisted of Tregs sorted from blood. CDR3 sequence (DNA): TGTGCCAGCAGTTTCCCCTACACCTTC. Protein sequence: CASSFPYTF.